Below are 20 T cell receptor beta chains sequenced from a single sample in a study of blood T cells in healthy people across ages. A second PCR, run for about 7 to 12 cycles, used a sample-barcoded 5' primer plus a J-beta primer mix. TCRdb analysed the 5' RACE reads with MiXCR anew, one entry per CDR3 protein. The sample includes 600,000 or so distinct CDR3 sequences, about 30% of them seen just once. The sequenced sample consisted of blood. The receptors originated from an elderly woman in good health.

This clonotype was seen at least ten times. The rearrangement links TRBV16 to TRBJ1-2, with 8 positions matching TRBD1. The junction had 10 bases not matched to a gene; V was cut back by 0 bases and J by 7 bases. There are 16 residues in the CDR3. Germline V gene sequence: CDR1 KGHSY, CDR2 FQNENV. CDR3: CASSQSSAGGSGGYTF. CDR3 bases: TGTGCCAGCAGCCAATCTTCGGCAGGGGGCAGTGGTGGCTACACCTTC.

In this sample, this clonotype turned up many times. In DNA form, the CDR3 reads TGTGCCAGCAGTTCGCCGGGACAGGGGTACAATGAGCAGTTCTTC. Translation gives CASSSPGQGYNEQFF. The J gene is TRBJ2-1, the V gene TRBV6-5, with 10 bases lining up with TRBD1. The CDR3 spans 15 residues. Germline V lookup: CDR1 MNHEY, CDR2 SVGAGI. The V and J ends lost 4 bases and 4 bases, in that order; junction bases with no gene match: 4.

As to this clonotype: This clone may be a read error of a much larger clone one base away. The DNA of the CDR3 is TGTGCCAGCAGGACAGAATCCTACGAGCGGTACTTC. This translates into CASRTESYERYF. The chain links TRBV6-6 to TRBJ2-4, with D maybe TRBD1 (5 bases). The V end lost 6 bases, the J end lost 15 bases, and 18 bases lay between the germline ends. The CDR3 covers 12 residues. CDR1 is MNHNY and CDR2 is SVGAGI in the germline V gene (reference sequence).

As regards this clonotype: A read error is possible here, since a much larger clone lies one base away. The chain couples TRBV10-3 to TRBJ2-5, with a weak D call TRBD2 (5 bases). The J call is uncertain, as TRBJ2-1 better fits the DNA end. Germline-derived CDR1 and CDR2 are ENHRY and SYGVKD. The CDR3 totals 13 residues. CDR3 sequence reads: CAINVRRQETQFF. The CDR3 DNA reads TGTGCCATCAATGTTCGGAGGCAAGAGACCCAGTTCTTC.

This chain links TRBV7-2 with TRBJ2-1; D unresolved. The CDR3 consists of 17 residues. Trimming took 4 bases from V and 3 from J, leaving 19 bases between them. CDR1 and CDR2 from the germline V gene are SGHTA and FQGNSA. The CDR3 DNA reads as TGTGCCAGCAGCTCATACCCCTACCCTAGGGACTACAATGAGCAGTTCTTC. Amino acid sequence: CASSSYPYPRDYNEQFF.

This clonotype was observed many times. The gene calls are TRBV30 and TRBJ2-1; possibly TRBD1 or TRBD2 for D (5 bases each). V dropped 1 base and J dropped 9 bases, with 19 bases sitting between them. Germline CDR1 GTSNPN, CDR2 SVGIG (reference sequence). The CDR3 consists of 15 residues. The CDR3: CAWSGYTGIGGEQFF. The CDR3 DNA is TGTGCCTGGAGTGGATATACCGGGATTGGGGGTGAGCAGTTCTTC.

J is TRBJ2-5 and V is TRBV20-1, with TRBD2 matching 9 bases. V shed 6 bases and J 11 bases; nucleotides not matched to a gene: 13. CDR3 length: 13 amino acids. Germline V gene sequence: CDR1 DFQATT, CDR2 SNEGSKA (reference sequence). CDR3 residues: CSATGLAFPGQYF. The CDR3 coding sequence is TGCAGTGCCACGGGACTAGCTTTTCCCGGGCAGTACTTC.

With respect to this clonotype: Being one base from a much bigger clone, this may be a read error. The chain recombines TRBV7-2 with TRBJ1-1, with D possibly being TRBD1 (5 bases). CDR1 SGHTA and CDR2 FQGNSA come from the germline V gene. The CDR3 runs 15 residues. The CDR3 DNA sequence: TGTGCCGGCAGCCCCAGCCGGGGGGTGAACACTGAAGCTTTCTTT. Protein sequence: CAGSPSRGVNTEAFF.

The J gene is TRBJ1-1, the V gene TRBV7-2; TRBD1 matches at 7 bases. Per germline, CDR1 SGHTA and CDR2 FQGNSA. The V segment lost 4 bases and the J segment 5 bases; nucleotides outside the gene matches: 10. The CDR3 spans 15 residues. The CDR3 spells CASSSRQGTTTEAFF. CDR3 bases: TGTGCCAGCAGCTCCCGACAGGGTACTACGACTGAAGCTTTCTTT.

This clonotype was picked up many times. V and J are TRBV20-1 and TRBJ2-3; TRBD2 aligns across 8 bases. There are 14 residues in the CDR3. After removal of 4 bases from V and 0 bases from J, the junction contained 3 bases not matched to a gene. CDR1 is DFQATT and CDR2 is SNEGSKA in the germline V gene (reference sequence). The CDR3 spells CSAIRGGSTDTQYF. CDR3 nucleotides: TGCAGTGCTATCCGGGGGGGTAGCACAGATACGCAGTATTTT.

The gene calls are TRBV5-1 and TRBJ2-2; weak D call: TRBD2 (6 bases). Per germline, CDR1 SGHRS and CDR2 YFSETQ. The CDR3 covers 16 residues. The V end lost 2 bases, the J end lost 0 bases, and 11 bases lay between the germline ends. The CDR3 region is CASSFSGSANTGELFF. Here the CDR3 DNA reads TGCGCCAGCAGCTTTTCCGGGAGCGCGAACACCGGGGAGCTGTTTTTT.

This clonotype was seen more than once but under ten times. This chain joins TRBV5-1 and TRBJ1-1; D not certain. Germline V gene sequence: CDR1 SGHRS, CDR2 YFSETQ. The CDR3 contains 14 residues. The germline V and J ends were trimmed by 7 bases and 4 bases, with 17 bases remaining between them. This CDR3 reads CASSRHGRSTEAFF. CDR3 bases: TGCGCCAGCTCCCGACACGGAAGAAGCACTGAAGCTTTCTTT.

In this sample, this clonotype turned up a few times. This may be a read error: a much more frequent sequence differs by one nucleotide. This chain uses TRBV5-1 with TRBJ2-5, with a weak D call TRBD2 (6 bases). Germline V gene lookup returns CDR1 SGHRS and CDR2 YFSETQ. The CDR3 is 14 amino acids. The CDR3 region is CASSANGGVETQHF. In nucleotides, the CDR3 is TGCGCCAGCAGTGCGAACGGGGGAGTGGAGACCCAGCACTTC. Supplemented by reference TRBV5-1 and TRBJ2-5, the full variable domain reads KAGVTQTPRYLIKTRGQQVTLSCSPISGHRSVSWYQQTPGQGLQFLFEYFSETQRNKGNFPGRFSGRQFSNSRSEMNVSTLELGDSALYLCASSANGGVETQHFGPGTRLLVL.

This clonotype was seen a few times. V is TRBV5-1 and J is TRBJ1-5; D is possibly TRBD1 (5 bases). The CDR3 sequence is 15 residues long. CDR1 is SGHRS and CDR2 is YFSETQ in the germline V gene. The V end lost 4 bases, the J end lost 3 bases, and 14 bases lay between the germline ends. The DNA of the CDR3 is TGCGCCAGCAGCACGTGGGGAGGGGACAATCAGCCCCAGCATTTT. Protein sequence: CASSTWGGDNQPQHF.

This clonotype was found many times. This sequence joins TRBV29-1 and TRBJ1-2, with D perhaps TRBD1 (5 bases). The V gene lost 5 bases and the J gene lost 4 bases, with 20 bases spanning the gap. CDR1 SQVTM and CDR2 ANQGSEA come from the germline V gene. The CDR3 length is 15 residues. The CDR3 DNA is TGCAGCGTTTATGTCGGGACCACCTGGGGCTATGGCTACACCTTC. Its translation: CSVYVGTTWGYGYTF.

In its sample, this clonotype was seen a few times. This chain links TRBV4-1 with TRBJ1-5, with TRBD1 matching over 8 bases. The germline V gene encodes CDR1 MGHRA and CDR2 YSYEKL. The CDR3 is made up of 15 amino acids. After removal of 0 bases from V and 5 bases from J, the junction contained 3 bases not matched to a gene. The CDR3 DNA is TGCGCCAGCAGCCAAGAAGGACAGGGCCATCAGCCCCAGCATTTT. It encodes CASSQEGQGHQPQHF.

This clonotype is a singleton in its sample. The CDR3 DNA follows: TGTGCCAGCAGCTTAGAGCGGGAGGGCACCGAGACCCAGTACTTC. It encodes CASSLEREGTETQYF. The V and J genes are TRBV7-9 and TRBJ2-5; 10 bases fit TRBD2. CDR3 size: 15 residues. V lost 1 base, J lost 5 bases, and 4 bases stayed unmatched. Germline V gene sequence: CDR1 SEHNR, CDR2 FQNEAQ (reference sequence).

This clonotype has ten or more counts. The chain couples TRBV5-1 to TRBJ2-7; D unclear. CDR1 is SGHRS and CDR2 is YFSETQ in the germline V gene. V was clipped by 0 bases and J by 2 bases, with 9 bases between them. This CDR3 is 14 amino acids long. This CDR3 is CASSLGGNTYEQYF. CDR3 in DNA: TGCGCCAGCAGCTTGGGTGGGAACACCTACGAGCAGTACTTC.

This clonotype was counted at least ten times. CDR3 in amino acids: CASSQGTGVYF. As DNA, the CDR3 is TGTGCCAGCAGCCAGGGGACCGGTGTGTATTTT. The chain carries TRBV4-2 and TRBJ2-3; tentatively, D is TRBD1 or TRBD2 (5 bases each). Trimming left V 3 bases short and J 14 bases short, with 12 bases between. The CDR3 has 11 amino acids. Germline CDR1 and CDR2: LGHNA and YNFKEQ.

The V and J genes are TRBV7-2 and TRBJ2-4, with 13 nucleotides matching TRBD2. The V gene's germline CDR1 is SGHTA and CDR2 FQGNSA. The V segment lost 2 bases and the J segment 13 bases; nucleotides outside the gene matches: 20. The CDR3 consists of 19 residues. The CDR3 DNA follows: TGTGCCAGCAGCTTATATAGACTAGCGGGAGGTCGATCCTACAATGAGCAGTACTTC. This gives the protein CASSLYRLAGGRSYNEQYF.